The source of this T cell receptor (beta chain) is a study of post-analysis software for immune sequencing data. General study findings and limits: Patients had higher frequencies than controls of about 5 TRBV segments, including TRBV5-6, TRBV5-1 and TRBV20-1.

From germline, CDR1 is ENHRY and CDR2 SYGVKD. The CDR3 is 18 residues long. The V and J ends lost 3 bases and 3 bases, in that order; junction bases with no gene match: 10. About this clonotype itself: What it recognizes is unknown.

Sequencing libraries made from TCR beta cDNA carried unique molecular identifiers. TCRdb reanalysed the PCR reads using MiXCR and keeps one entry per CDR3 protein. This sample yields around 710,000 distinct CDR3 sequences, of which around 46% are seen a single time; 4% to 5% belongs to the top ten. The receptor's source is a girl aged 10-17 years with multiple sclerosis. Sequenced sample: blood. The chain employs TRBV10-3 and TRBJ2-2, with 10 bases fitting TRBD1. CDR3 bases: TGTGCCATCAGTGACGATGGGGGACAGGGGCCGGACACCGGGGAGCTGTTTTTT. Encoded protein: CAISDDGGQGPDTGELFF.